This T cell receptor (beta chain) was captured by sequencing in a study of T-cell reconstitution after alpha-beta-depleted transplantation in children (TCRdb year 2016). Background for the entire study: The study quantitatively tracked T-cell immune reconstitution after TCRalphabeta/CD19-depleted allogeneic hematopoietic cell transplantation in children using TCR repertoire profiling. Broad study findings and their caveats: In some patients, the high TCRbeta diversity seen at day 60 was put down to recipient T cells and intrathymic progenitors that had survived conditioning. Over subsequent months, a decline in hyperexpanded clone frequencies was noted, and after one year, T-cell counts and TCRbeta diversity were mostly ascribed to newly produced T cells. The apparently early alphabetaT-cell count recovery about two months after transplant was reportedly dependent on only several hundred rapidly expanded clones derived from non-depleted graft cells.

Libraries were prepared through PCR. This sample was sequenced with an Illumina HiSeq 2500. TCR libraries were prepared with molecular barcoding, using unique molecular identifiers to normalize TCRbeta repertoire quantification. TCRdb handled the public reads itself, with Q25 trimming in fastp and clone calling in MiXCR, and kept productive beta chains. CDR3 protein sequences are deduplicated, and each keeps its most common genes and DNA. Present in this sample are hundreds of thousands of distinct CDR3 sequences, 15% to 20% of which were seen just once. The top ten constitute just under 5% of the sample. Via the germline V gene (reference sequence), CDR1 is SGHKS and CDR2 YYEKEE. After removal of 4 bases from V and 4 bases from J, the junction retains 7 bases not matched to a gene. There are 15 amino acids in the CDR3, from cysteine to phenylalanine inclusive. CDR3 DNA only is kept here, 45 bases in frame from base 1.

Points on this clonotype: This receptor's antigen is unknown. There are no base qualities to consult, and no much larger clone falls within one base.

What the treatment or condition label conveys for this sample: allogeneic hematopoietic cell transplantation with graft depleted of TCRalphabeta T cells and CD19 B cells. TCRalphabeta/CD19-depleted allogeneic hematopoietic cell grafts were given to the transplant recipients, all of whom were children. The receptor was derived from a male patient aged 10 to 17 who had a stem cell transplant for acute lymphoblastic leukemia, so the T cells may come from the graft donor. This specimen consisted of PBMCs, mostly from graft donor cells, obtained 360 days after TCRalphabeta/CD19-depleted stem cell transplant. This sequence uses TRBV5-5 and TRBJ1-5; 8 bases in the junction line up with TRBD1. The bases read TGTGCCAGCAGCGCGGACAGGGCTTGGAATCAGCCCCAGCATTTT. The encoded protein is CASSADRAWNQPQHF. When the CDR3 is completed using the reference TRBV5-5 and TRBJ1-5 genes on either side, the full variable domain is DAGVTQSPTHLIKTRGQQVTLRCSPISGHKSVSWYQQVLGQGPQFIFQYYEKEERGRGNFPDRFSARQFPNYSSELNVNALLLGDSALYLCASSADRAWNQPQHFGDGTRLSIL.